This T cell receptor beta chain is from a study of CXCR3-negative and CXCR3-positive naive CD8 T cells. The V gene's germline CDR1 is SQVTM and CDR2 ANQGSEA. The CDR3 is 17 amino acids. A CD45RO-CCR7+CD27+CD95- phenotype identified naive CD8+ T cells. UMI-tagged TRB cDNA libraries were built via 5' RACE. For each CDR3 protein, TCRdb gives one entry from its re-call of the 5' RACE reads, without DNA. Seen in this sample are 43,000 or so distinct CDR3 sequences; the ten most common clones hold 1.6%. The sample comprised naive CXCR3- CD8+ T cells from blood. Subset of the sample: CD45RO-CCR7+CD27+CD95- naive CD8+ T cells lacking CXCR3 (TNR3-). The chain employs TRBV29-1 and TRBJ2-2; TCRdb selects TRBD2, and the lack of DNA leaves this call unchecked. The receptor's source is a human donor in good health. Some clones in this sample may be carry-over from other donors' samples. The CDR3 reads CSVLGLAGRGDPGELFF.